This T cell receptor beta chain was observed in a study of blood T cell repertoires in COVID-19 (TCRdb year 2020). Describing the broader study: Samples from collaborators originated in the United States, Italy and Spain and spanned both the acute and convalescent phases of COVID-19. Subjects who had been exposed to COVID-19, were actively infected with it, or had recovered from it provided the deeply sampled blood TCRbeta repertoires that made up the dataset. The material from the prospective study consisted of cDNA or gDNA derived from T cells, B-cell-depleted T cells, or PBMCs. Where available, HLA class I and class II types were obtained from metadata supplied by the sample provider rather than from assay-based typing. The repertoires were made available in a free public database intended to serve as a resource for research on the immune response to SARS-CoV-2. Samples were obtained from the ongoing ImmuneRACE study (first 160 participants) and from 1,254 subjects provided by 6 global collaborators. The sample metadata nearly always contained a de-identified subject ID, COVID-19 status, age in years and sex. Paper-wide results and their limitations: How much clinical and demographic metadata was included differed by source and by participant, and the metadata was provided uncurated.

TCRbeta CDR3 regions were amplified from genomic DNA using the immunoSEQ Assay, a bias-controlled multiplex PCR. As for the original processing: The number of nucleated cells in each sample was estimated from the amplification of reference gene primers within the assay. To quantify the absolute abundance of each unique TCRbeta CDR3 rearrangement, sequence reads were collapsed and filtered. For each sample, productive Simpson clonality was calculated as the square root of Simpson's diversity index across productive rearrangements. As stored in TCRdb, this immuneACCESS dataset retains in-frame rearrangements with V and J assigned. A fraction of the clones does not appear; measured against another copy, unresolved V genes explain less than half of the discrepancy, and the remainder lacks a known reason. V and J calls and clone size follow that table, whereas D and trimming were derived from the DNA. This sample lists about 200,000 clones; nearly 90% were detected once. About 4% of the sample lies in the top ten.

About this clone: This clone's antigen is unknown. No per-base quality is available; no much larger clone lies one base away.

CDR1 is given as SGHTA and CDR2 as FQGTGA, both from the germline V gene. V lost 2 bases and J lost 4 bases, and the count of bases not matched to a germline gene is 14. CDR3 length: 19 amino acids, cysteine to phenylalanine. Only the CDR3 DNA stays, 57 bases, in frame from base 1. Participants in the prospective study were enrolled through a virtual design, were aged about 18 to 100 years, and lived in fewer than 30 United States geographic areas. In the prospective study, participants were assigned to cohorts based on the clinical history participants reported in a screening survey and a study questionnaire. Mobile phlebotomists in the prospective study collected whole blood, serum and a nasopharyngeal or oropharyngeal swab from every participant. Participants in the prospective study had the option to provide additional blood draws and questionnaires over a roughly 2-month period. Before DNA extraction, prospective study blood samples were shipped either frozen or at room temperature.

Rearrangement joined TRBV7-3 to TRBJ2-2; 9 bases in the junction line up with TRBD2. The TCR originated in a woman in her twenties or thirties with acute COVID-19. Source material: PBMCs or T cells enriched from blood (not recorded which). The CDR3 here reads CASSLPDVSGGQGTGELFF. The DNA sequence is as follows: TGTGCCAGCAGCTTACCCGACGTAAGCGGGGGGCAGGGCACCGGGGAGCTGTTTTTT.